The clone carrying this TCR beta chain was counted ten times or more. Its target is not known. Authors' processing steps: The study took CDR3 differences across clinicopathological groups and made a distant-metastasis classifier for papillary thyroid cancer from them. With MiXCR, TCRdb called clones anew from the PCR reads. The V and J calls here are based on TCRdb, not the publication. In the table there are about 48,000 clones, around 20% of which are singletons. No patient had received any treatment before thyroid surgery. This specimen comes from a study of metastatic and nonmetastatic thyroid tumors. About the study: Across peripheral blood and tumor or nodule tissue samples taken from malignant and benign thyroid patients, the repertoires were compared with one another.

This CDR3 is built from 15 residues. In germline, CDR1 is LNHNV, CDR2 YYDKDF (reference sequence). V was pared by 0 bases and J by 5 bases, with 11 bases between. Study-level findings and limits: Benign nodules were reported to have significantly lower TCR beta diversity than malignant thyroid tumors, in blood and tumor.

V is TRBV15 and J is TRBJ2-1; TRBD2 might be the D (5 bases). The TCR originated in a male donor with papillary thyroid cancer or a benign thyroid nodule (not recorded which). Some clones in this sample may be carry-over from other donors' samples. Sequences were obtained from blood. This CDR3 reads CATSRDRGRNNEQFF. The CDR3 DNA sequence: TGTGCCACCAGCAGAGATCGGGGTCGAAACAATGAGCAGTTCTTC.